The source of this T cell receptor beta chain is a study of blood T cell repertoires in COVID-19. The germline V gene has CDR1 MNHEY and CDR2 SVGAGI. The length of the CDR3 is 14 residues. V shed 10 bases and J 4 bases; nucleotides not matched to a gene: 9. The assay was immunoSEQ multiplex PCR, and TCRdb's table has in-frame clones only and misses some. The sample contains tens of thousands of clones, roughly four fifths of which appear only once. The chain is built from TRBV6-5 and TRBJ1-4; 7 bases map to TRBD1. The sequenced sample consisted of peripheral blood. This receptor was taken from a man aged 55 to 70 with COVID-19, enrolled during active disease. In nucleotides, the CDR3 is TGTGCCACTATAGACACAGGGGATAATGAAAAACTGTTTTTT. Translating gives CATIDTGDNEKLFF.